This TCR beta chain emerged from a study of OX40 agonist ivuxolimab in advanced cancers. Study-level background: Every patient in dose escalation had hepatocellular carcinoma, melanoma, renal cell or head and neck cancer.

The data were produced by immunoSEQ multiplex PCR, yet TCRdb's version contains in-frame clones alone and is incomplete. The table records fewer than 95,000 clones, 80% to 90% of them present only once. V was cut by 5 bases and J by 1 base, with 11 bases left in between. The V gene's germline CDR1 is MRHNA and CDR2 SNTAGT. This CDR3 spans 14 amino acids. Study conclusions and caveats: Doses of 0.1 to 3.0 mg/kg were accompanied by clonal expansion of CD4+ and CD8+ blood T cells by week 6. Among the least clonally expanded were partial responders at 0.1-3.0 mg/kg. Expanded peripheral T-cell antigen specificity went undetermined.

Note on this clone: Antigen specificity is unknown.

The chain links TRBV6-4 to TRBJ1-1; tentative D call: TRBD1 (6 bases). The receptor's source is an adult with an advanced solid tumor such as melanoma, head and neck, liver or kidney cancer. The sequencing here drew on CD4+ or CD8+ T cells sorted from blood, taken in a trial of the OX40 agonist ivuxolimab. The CDR3 region is CASSPSGANTEAFF. CDR3 nucleotide sequence: TGTGCCAGCAGTCCCTCAGGGGCGAACACTGAAGCTTTCTTT.